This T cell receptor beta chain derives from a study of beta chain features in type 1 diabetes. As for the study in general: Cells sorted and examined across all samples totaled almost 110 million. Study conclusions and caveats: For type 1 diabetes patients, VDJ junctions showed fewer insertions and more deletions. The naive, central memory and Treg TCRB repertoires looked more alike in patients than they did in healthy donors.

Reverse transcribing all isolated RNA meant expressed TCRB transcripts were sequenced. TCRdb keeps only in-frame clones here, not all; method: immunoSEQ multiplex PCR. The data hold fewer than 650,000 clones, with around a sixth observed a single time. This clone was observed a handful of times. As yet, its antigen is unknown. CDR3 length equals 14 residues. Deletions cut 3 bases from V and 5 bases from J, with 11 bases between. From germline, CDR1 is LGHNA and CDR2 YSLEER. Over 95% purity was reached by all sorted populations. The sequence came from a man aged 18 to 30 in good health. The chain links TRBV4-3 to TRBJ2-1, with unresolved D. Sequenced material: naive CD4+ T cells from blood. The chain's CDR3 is CASSQGSYDNEQFF. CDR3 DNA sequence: TGCGCCAGCAGCCAGGGATCATACGACAATGAGCAGTTCTTC.